These T cell receptor beta chains were read from a single sample in a study of shared clonotypes between healthy human individuals. Using immunoSEQ multiplex PCR, the repertoire was profiled, and TCRdb retains in-frame clones only, with some absent. The repertoire holds roughly 2,000,000 clones, with about 95% as singletons. The sample taken for sequencing was naive CD8+ T cells sorted from blood. Receptor source: a young man in good health. The CDR3 runs from the conserved cysteine through the conserved F or W. Each record gives: clone size, D gene, J gene, V gene, CDR3 protein, CDR3 DNA. D genes are given only for firm matches. The listing skips clone size in some rows; elsewhere it reads once, few, many or a size class.

>-|-|TRBJ2-3|TRBV7-9
CASSGNTASTDTQYF
TGTGCCAGCAGCGGAAATACAGCCAGCACAGATACGCAGTATTTT
>-|TRBD2|TRBJ2-3|TRBV10-3
CAISEGGGSTDTQYF
TGTGCCATCAGTGAGGGCGGGGGGAGCACAGATACGCAGTATTTT
>-|TRBD1|TRBJ1-6|TRBV10-3
CAIREQGSSYNSPLHF
TGTGCCATCAGGGAACAGGGGAGCTCCTATAATTCACCCCTCCACTTT
>-|TRBD1|TRBJ2-5|TRBV7-9
CASSLATTGQGETQYF
TGTGCCAGCAGCTTAGCTACGACAGGGCAAGGGGAGACCCAGTACTTC
>-|TRBD2|TRBJ2-1|TRBV7-9
CASSEGLALEGQFF
TGTGCCAGCAGCGAAGGACTAGCGCTAGAGGGGCAGTTCTTC
>once|TRBD1|TRBJ2-3|TRBV5-4
CASSVTGVHPSTDTQYF
TGTGCCAGCAGCGTGACAGGGGTCCACCCTAGCACAGATACGCAGTATTTT
>-|-|TRBJ2-3|TRBV5-6
CASSLDPGTSTDTQYF
TGTGCCAGCAGCTTGGACCCAGGAACTAGCACAGATACGCAGTATTTT
>-|TRBD2|TRBJ2-1|TRBV6-5
CASIQVAGGNEQFF
TGTGCCAGCATTCAGGTAGCGGGCGGCAATGAGCAGTTCTTC
>once|TRBD1|TRBJ2-5|TRBV5-6
CASRTVQGMGETQYF
TGTGCCAGCAGGACAGTACAGGGGATGGGGGAGACCCAGTACTTC
>-|-|TRBJ1-1|TRBV7-6
CASSLTDSTEAFF
TGTGCCAGCAGCTTAACGGACAGCACTGAAGCTTTCTTT
>-|-|TRBJ1-1|TRBV6-1
CASSAPEAGNTEAFF
TGTGCCAGCAGTGCACCGGAGGCAGGTAACACTGAAGCTTTCTTT
>-|-|TRBJ1-2|TRBV27
CATKQGISNYGYTF
TGTGCCACGAAACAAGGGATATCTAACTATGGCTACACCTTC
>-|TRBD1|TRBJ1-2|TRBV29-1
CSVETGLYGYTF
TGCAGCGTCGAGACAGGGCTATATGGCTACACCTTC
>once|TRBD2|TRBJ2-3|TRBV5-1
CASCDSGGFTDTQYF
TGCGCCAGCTGTGACAGCGGGGGGTTCACAGATACGCAGTATTTT
>-|-|TRBJ2-2|TRBV4-1
CASVQVANTGELFF
TGCGCCAGCGTGCAGGTCGCGAACACCGGGGAGCTGTTTTTT
>-|TRBD2|TRBJ2-7|TRBV7-6
CASSSPANPRRGASPYEQYF
TGTGCCAGCAGCTCCCCCGCAAACCCCCGGCGGGGGGCCTCCCCCTACGAGCAGTACTTC
>-|TRBD1|TRBJ1-6|TRBV10-1
CASSEETGGLGSPLHF
TGCGCCAGCAGCGAGGAAACAGGGGGTCTGGGTTCACCCCTCCACTTT
>-|-|TRBJ2-2|TRBV20-1
CSAVNTGELFF
TGCAGTGCTGTTAACACCGGGGAGCTGTTTTTT
>-|-|TRBJ1-4|TRBV4-1
CASSQEGGNQFF
TGCGCCAGCAGCCAAGAAGGGGGGAATCAGTTTTTT
>-|TRBD1|TRBJ1-4|TRBV15
CATSRDRGQALNEKLFF
TGTGCCACCAGCAGAGACCGGGGACAGGCGTTAAATGAAAAACTGTTTTTT
>-|-|TRBJ2-2|TRBV13
CASSPANTGELFF
TGTGCCAGCAGCCCGGCGAACACCGGGGAGCTGTTTTTT
>-|-|TRBJ2-7|TRBV6-5
CASRFRGSYEQYF
TGTGCCAGCAGATTCAGGGGTTCGTACGAGCAGTACTTC
>-|-|TRBJ1-1|TRBV4-1
CASSQEGPTEAFF
TGCGCCAGCAGCCAAGAAGGGCCGACTGAAGCTTTCTTT
>-|-|TRBJ2-7|TRBV27
CASSLSTDVTYEQYF
TGTGCCAGCAGTTTATCTACCGACGTGACATACGAGCAGTACTTC
>-|TRBD1|TRBJ2-7|TRBV5-6
CASSLEGQGLSYEQYF
TGTGCCAGCAGCTTGGAGGGACAGGGCCTCTCCTACGAGCAGTACTTC
>-|-|TRBJ1-2|TRBV19
CASSIELTYGYTF
TGTGCCAGTAGTATAGAATTGACCTATGGCTACACCTTC
>-|-|TRBJ2-3|TRBV27
CATQRADTDTQYF
TGTGCCACACAACGAGCGGACACAGATACGCAGTATTTT
>-|TRBD1|TRBJ1-2|TRBV6-1
CASSEGRTGYYGYTF
TGTGCCAGCAGTGAGGGCAGGACAGGGTACTATGGCTACACCTTC
>-|TRBD1|TRBJ1-5|TRBV5-1
CASSPGQLSNQPQHF
TGCGCCAGCAGCCCGGGACAGCTTAGCAATCAGCCCCAGCATTTT
>-|-|TRBJ2-2|TRBV5-6
CASSFGTVTGELFF
TGTGCCAGCAGCTTCGGGACGGTCACCGGGGAGCTGTTTTTT
>-|TRBD1|TRBJ1-5|TRBV6-6
CASSGTGSNQPQHF
TGTGCCAGCAGTGGGACAGGGAGCAATCAGCCCCAGCATTTT
>-|TRBD2|TRBJ2-3|TRBV11-3
CASSPGWTSSADTQYF
TGTGCCAGCAGCCCGGGATGGACTAGTTCGGCAGATACGCAGTATTTT
>-|-|TRBJ2-7|TRBV7-9
CASSSTGSYEQYF
TGTGCCAGCAGCTCAACAGGCTCCTACGAGCAGTACTTC
>-|-|TRBJ1-3|TRBV10-2
CASSYTVPEVSGNTIYF
TGCGCCAGCAGTTATACTGTCCCAGAAGTCTCTGGAAACACCATATATTTT
>-|TRBD2|TRBJ2-2|TRBV29-1
CSVRLAGVNTGELFF
TGCAGCGTTCGGCTAGCGGGAGTTAACACCGGGGAGCTGTTTTTT
>once|TRBD2|TRBJ2-5|TRBV11-3
CASSPDHSGRKETQYF
TGTGCCAGCAGTCCAGACCATAGCGGGAGGAAAGAGACCCAGTACTTC
>-|TRBD2|TRBJ2-1|TRBV5-1
CASSAPGLNNEQFF
TGCGCCAGCAGCGCACCGGGACTAAACAATGAGCAGTTCTTC
>once|TRBD2|TRBJ2-7|TRBV7-9
CASSRTSPDSYEQYF
TGTGCCAGCAGCCGGACTAGCCCGGATTCCTACGAGCAGTACTTC
>-|-|TRBJ2-5|TRBV27
CASSFGGRETQYF
TGTGCCAGCAGTTTTGGGGGAAGGGAGACCCAGTACTTC
>-|TRBD1|TRBJ2-7|TRBV2
CASSEALRQGRSYEQYF
TGTGCCAGCAGTGAAGCGCTACGACAGGGTCGGTCCTACGAGCAGTACTTC
>-|-|TRBJ1-2|TRBV29-1
CTLPAGAHGYTF
TGCACCCTCCCCGCGGGGGCGCATGGCTACACCTTC
>-|TRBD1|TRBJ2-7|TRBV19
CASSTGTGRYEQYF
TGTGCCAGTAGTACCGGGACAGGGCGCTACGAGCAGTACTTC
>-|-|TRBJ1-1|TRBV12-5
CASGFPGNTEAFF
TGTGCTAGTGGTTTCCCAGGGAACACTGAAGCTTTCTTT
>-|TRBD1|TRBJ1-1|TRBV4-1
CASRWTGSNTEAFF
TGCGCCAGCAGATGGACAGGGTCGAACACTGAAGCTTTCTTT
>-|-|TRBJ2-7|TRBV27
CASSLGQSYEQYF
TGTGCCAGCAGTTTAGGTCAGTCCTACGAGCAGTACTTC
>few|-|TRBJ1-4|TRBV21-1
CASSQTGRSEKLFF
TGTGCCAGCTCCCAGACAGGACGGAGTGAAAAACTGTTTTTT
>-|-|TRBJ1-4|TRBV7-9
CASSQSGGFNEKLFF
TGTGCCAGCAGCCAATCGGGCGGGTTCAATGAAAAACTGTTTTTT
>-|-|TRBJ2-7|TRBV12-1
CASSPKTGYYEQYF
TGTGCCAGCAGCCCCAAGACAGGGTACTACGAGCAGTACTTC
>-|-|TRBJ2-3|TRBV9
CASSPWSYPDTQYF
TGTGCCAGCAGCCCTTGGAGCTACCCAGATACGCAGTATTTT
>-|TRBD2|TRBJ2-7|TRBV6-1
CASSETTSGLHTYEQYF
TGTGCCAGCAGTGAAACGACTAGCGGGCTTCACACCTACGAGCAGTACTTC
>-|-|TRBJ2-2|TRBV6-5
CASSYYRGPTGELFF
TGTGCCAGCAGTTACTATCGGGGGCCTACCGGGGAGCTGTTTTTT
>-|-|TRBJ2-7|TRBV27
CASSLADPQAYEQYF
TGTGCCAGCAGTTTAGCGGACCCCCAAGCCTACGAGCAGTACTTC
>-|-|TRBJ1-2|TRBV11-2
CASSLIAGDGYTF
TGTGCCAGCAGCTTGATTGCAGGGGATGGCTACACCTTC
>-|-|TRBJ2-1|TRBV6-6
CASSYGWGNEQFF
TGTGCCAGCAGTTACGGTTGGGGGAATGAGCAGTTCTTC